Listed below are T cell receptor beta chains from one sample, sequenced in a study of blood T cell repertoires in COVID-19. Libraries were prepared by immunoSEQ multiplex PCR; TCRdb keeps only in-frame clonotypes and omits some of them. The data contain about 260,000 clones, less than 90% of them seen just once; the ten biggest clones take up 10% to 15%. Sequences were obtained from peripheral blood. The receptors derive from a human donor in a cohort sampled during active COVID-19. CDR3s include the opening cysteine and the closing phenylalanine or tryptophan. The D gene is left open where the match is weak. Size values are once, few and many counts, or a class for expanded clones, and some rows have none.

D	length	J	V	size	DNA	CDR3
TRBD1	13	TRBJ1-2	TRBV12-3/TRBV12-4	.	TGTGCCAGCAGTTTAGAGGGGGCGCTAGGCTACACCTTC	CASSLEGALGYTF
TRBD1	15	TRBJ1-2	TRBV19	.	TGTGCCACCCGGACAGGGAACACCGGCCACTATGGCTACACCTTC	CATRTGNTGHYGYTF
TRBD1	15	TRBJ1-1	TRBV6-5	once	TGTGCCAGCAGTAAACCCGGGACAGGGGGCACTGAAGCTTTCTTT	CASSKPGTGGTEAFF
TRBD1	15	TRBJ2-2	TRBV5-4	once	TGTGCCAGCAGTCCTCGGGACAGGTCTCCCGGGGAGCTGTTTTTT	CASSPRDRSPGELFF
.	16	TRBJ2-5	TRBV7-9	.	TGTGCCAGCAGCTACACACAGGGATTGGGTTCAGAGACCCAGTACTTC	CASSYTQGLGSETQYF
.	13	TRBJ2-2	TRBV6-2/TRBV6-3	.	TGTGCCAGCAGTTACCTGACTACCGGGGAGCTGTTTTTT	CASSYLTTGELFF
TRBD2	17	TRBJ2-1	TRBV5-1	.	TGCGCCAGCAGCTTATTCGTCGGGAGGGGGACCTACAATGAGCAGTTCTTC	CASSLFVGRGTYNEQFF
.	13	TRBJ1-6	TRBV12-3/TRBV12-4	.	TGTGCCAGCAGTTTGGCAGGAAATTCACCCCTCCACTTT	CASSLAGNSPLHF
TRBD1	18	TRBJ2-5	TRBV4-1	.	TGCGCCAGCAGCCAAGGGGGGGCGGGACAGGGCCGGTTGGAGACCCAGTACTTC	CASSQGGAGQGRLETQYF
.	12	TRBJ2-1	TRBV5-6	.	TGTGCCAGCAGCTTGTCGGGAGTTGAGCAGTTCTTC	CASSLSGVEQFF
.	14	TRBJ2-7	TRBV3-1/TRBV3-2	few	TGTGCCAGCAGCCAAGATTCGGTCGGGGTCGAGCAGTACTTC	CASSQDSVGVEQYF
TRBD2	16	TRBJ2-5	TRBV7-6	.	TGTGCCAGCAGCCAATATAGCGGCTGGGAGGGAGAGACCCAGTACTTC	CASSQYSGWEGETQYF
.	14	TRBJ2-5	TRBV28	.	TGTGCCAGCAGTTTATCCCAGGGCTGGGGGACCCAGTACTTC	CASSLSQGWGTQYF
.	15	TRBJ2-7	TRBV5-1	.	TGCGCCAGCAGCTTGGCTCGGGGGCAGGGGGGCGAGCAGTACTTC	CASSLARGQGGEQYF
TRBD2	15	TRBJ2-2	TRBV11-2	.	TGTGCCAGCAGCTTAGTCGGGAGGCGTAGCGGGGAGCTGTTTTTT	CASSLVGRRSGELFF
TRBD2	15	TRBJ2-7	TRBV20-1	.	TGCAGTGCTAGTAAACCGGGACTAGTATACTACGAGCAGTACTTC	CSASKPGLVYYEQYF
TRBD1	15	TRBJ2-3	TRBV5-1	few	TGCGCCAGCAGCAATACAGGGGACCGGACAGATACGCAGTATTTT	CASSNTGDRTDTQYF
.	15	TRBJ2-1	TRBV3-1/TRBV3-2	.	TGTGCCAGCAGCCAAGGGGGCTTACCCTACAATGAGCAGTTCTTC	CASSQGGLPYNEQFF
TRBD2	14	TRBJ2-7	TRBV7-9	.	TGTGCCAGCAGCTTCCCGGGACTACCTTACGAGCAGTACTTC	CASSFPGLPYEQYF
.	12	TRBJ1-6	TRBV28	.	TGTGCCAGCTTCTCCTACAATTCACCCCTCCACTTT	CASFSYNSPLHF
.	13	TRBJ1-4	TRBV6-5	.	TGTGCCAGCAGTTACTCACCGGGTGAAAAACTGTTTTTT	CASSYSPGEKLFF
.	17	TRBJ2-2	TRBV5-3	.	TGTGCCAGAAGCTTGGCCGAGGTAGCGGCGAACACCGGGGAGCTGTTTTTT	CARSLAEVAANTGELFF
TRBD1	13	TRBJ1-2	TRBV30	few	TGTGCCTGGAGTGCCGACAGGGCGAATGGCTACACCTTC	CAWSADRANGYTF
TRBD1	16	TRBJ2-3	TRBV14	.	TGTGCCAGCAGCACCTGGACAGGGGGCCGCACAGATACGCAGTATTTT	CASSTWTGGRTDTQYF
.	14	TRBJ1-1	TRBV30	.	TGTGCCTGGAGGACCCCCGGGACAAACACTGAAGCTTTCTTT	CAWRTPGTNTEAFF
TRBD2	13	TRBJ2-1	TRBV24-1	few	TGTGCCACCGGGGTCGGGGGGAACGATGAGCAGTTCTTC	CATGVGGNDEQFF
.	16	TRBJ1-1	TRBV7-2	.	TGTGCCAGCAGCTTGATGAACACAAACATGAACACTGAAGCTTTCTTT	CASSLMNTNMNTEAFF
.	10	TRBJ1-2	TRBV6-6	once	TGTGCCAGCAGTAGCCCTGGCTACACCTTC	CASSSPGYTF
TRBD2	16	TRBJ2-2	TRBV6-2/TRBV6-3	.	TGTGCCAGCAGTTACCAGGGACTAGCCTCAAGCGGGGAGCTGTTTTTT	CASSYQGLASSGELFF
TRBD2	16	TRBJ2-1	TRBV5-1	.	TGCGCCAGCAGCTTGGTGGCGGGAGCCTCCTACAATGAGCAGTTCTTC	CASSLVAGASYNEQFF
.	11	TRBJ1-5	TRBV28	once	TGTGCCTCGGGAACGAATCAGCCCCAGCATTTT	CASGTNQPQHF
.	15	TRBJ2-2	TRBV30	.	TGTGCCTGGAGAGACTGGGGGCAGGCCACCGGGGAGCTGTTTTTT	CAWRDWGQATGELFF
.	15	TRBJ1-6	TRBV25-1	few	TGTGCCAGCAGTGATGCAGGGTTGGTCAATTCACCCCTCCACTTT	CASSDAGLVNSPLHF
.	14	TRBJ1-2	TRBV3-1/TRBV3-2	.	TGTGCCAGCAGCCAAGATCGGGGTCGGGATGGCTACACCTTC	CASSQDRGRDGYTF
.	13	TRBJ1-1	TRBV3-1/TRBV3-2	.	TGTGCCAGCAGCCAGAGGTTGAACACTGAAGCTTTCTTT	CASSQRLNTEAFF
.	14	TRBJ2-1	TRBV3-1/TRBV3-2	few	TGTGCCAGCAGCCAAGATTATTTTAGCGGCAAGCAGTTCTTC	CASSQDYFSGKQFF
.	14	TRBJ2-7	TRBV18	.	TGTGCCAGCTTGGCACAGGAGGGGTCTTACGAGCAGTACTTC	CASLAQEGSYEQYF
TRBD2	17	TRBJ2-1	TRBV4-1	.	TGCGCCAGCAGCGAAAACCTAGCGGGAGGTTCCTACAATGAGCAGTTCTTC	CASSENLAGGSYNEQFF
TRBD2	15	TRBJ2-5	TRBV19	.	TGTGCCAGTAGTATAGCACTAGCGGTCCAAGAGACCCAGTACTTC	CASSIALAVQETQYF
.	11	TRBJ1-6	TRBV2	.	TGTGCCAGCACGAGTAGGGGGCCCCTCCACTTT	CASTSRGPLHF
TRBD1	19	TRBJ1-4	TRBV4-2	.	TGTGCCAGCAGCCCGACAGGGACAGGGGCCCTGGGGACTAATGAAAAACTGTTTTTT	CASSPTGTGALGTNEKLFF
TRBD2	19	TRBJ2-7	TRBV5-1	.	TGCGCCAGCAGCACCCCAGTGGGGGCGACTAGCGGGAGTAAACGCGAGCAGTACTTC	CASSTPVGATSGSKREQYF
TRBD1	13	TRBJ1-1	TRBV27	many	TGTGCCAGCAGTTGGACAGGGGACACTGAAGCTTTCTTT	CASSWTGDTEAFF
.	13	TRBJ2-7	TRBV19	.	TGTGCCTCAAGCAGTGCGGCCTCCTACGAGCAGTACTTC	CASSSAASYEQYF
TRBD1	15	TRBJ2-2	TRBV19	.	TGTGCCAGTACCATCGGGACAGGGTTCACCGGGGAGCTGTTTTTT	CASTIGTGFTGELFF
TRBD2	16	TRBJ2-3	TRBV24-1	.	TGTGCCACCAGTGATAGGACTAGCGGGCCACGGGATACGCAGTATTTT	CATSDRTSGPRDTQYF
TRBD2	19	TRBJ2-7	TRBV5-1	.	TGCGCCAGCAGCGGGGGACTAGCGGGACCCATGGGCAGCTCCTACGAGCAGTACTTC	CASSGGLAGPMGSSYEQYF
.	12	TRBJ1-3	TRBV24-1	.	TGTGCCACACGGAGGTGGGGATCCACCATATATTTT	CATRRWGSTIYF
.	15	TRBJ1-2	TRBV4-2	.	TGTGCCAGCAGCCAAGGAGAAGAACAGTCCTATGGCTACACCTTC	CASSQGEEQSYGYTF
.	20	TRBJ1-6	TRBV21-1	.	TGTGCCAGCAGCAACTCCTCTCTCATGCCTTGGGGACAGGCGAATTCACCCCTCCACTTT	CASSNSSLMPWGQANSPLHF
.	14	TRBJ2-7	TRBV7-9	.	TGTGCCAGCAGCCGCCTGACAGGTTTTTACGAGCAGTACTTC	CASSRLTGFYEQYF
.	13	TRBJ2-7	TRBV3-1/TRBV3-2	once	TGTGCCAGCAGCCACCGGGAGACCTACGAGCAGTACTTC	CASSHRETYEQYF